This TCR beta chain comes out of a study of shared clonotypes between healthy human individuals. The CDR3 consists of 13 residues. V shed 0 bases and J shed 8 bases, with 11 bases lying between them. The germline V gene has CDR1 SGDLS and CDR2 YYNGEE. Several immunoSEQ 96-well plates shared each subset's DNA, each plate a replicate. Repertoires were generated with immunoSEQ multiplex PCR, while TCRdb's copy carries only in-frame clones and drops some. This sample has around 1.6 million clones, with 95% to 99% found just once. The J gene is TRBJ1-2, the V gene TRBV9, with D perhaps matching TRBD1 (6 bases). Sequencing used naive CD4+ T cells sorted from blood. Sample subset: CD45RA+ positively selected. The clonotype originates from a man aged 30 to 39 in good health. CDR3 loop: CASSVDRAGGYTF. The CDR3 DNA reads TGTGCCAGCAGCGTAGACAGGGCGGGAGGCTACACCTTC.